The 6 T cell receptor beta chains below all came from one sample that was sequenced in a study of T-cell reconstitution after alpha-beta-depleted transplantation in children. For TCRbeta, the library was prepared with unique molecular identifiers. MiXCR was run by TCRdb on the PCR reads, yielding one entry per CDR3 protein. The sample lists about 370,000 distinct CDR3 sequences; roughly 22% were seen once. The material sequenced was PBMCs from the stem cell graft donor, taken from the stem cell graft. Receptor source: a human donor who donated a stem cell graft to a child with acute myeloid leukemia.

This clonotype was recorded at least ten times. This rearrangement joins TRBV29-1 to TRBJ2-7; the match to TRBD1 covers 10 bases. CDR1 and CDR2 from the germline V gene are SQVTM and ANQGSEA. The CDR3 consists of 13 residues. The junction had 4 bases not matched to a gene; V was cut back by 4 bases and J by 4 bases. In nucleotides, the CDR3 is TGCAGCGTTGCGGACAGGGGGTCTTACGAGCAGTACTTC. As protein: CSVADRGSYEQYF.

This clonotype was counted ten times or more. J is TRBJ1-1 and V is TRBV20-1; 8 bases line up with TRBD1. CDR1 is DFQATT and CDR2 is SNEGSKA in the germline V gene (reference sequence). The CDR3 has 14 residues. The J segment lost 4 bases and the V segment lost 0 bases, leaving 4 bases of the junction unmatched. For the CDR3, the DNA is TGCAGTGCTAGAGAGGCGACAGGGGCCACTGAAGCTTTCTTT. This sequence encodes CSAREATGATEAFF.

This clonotype was detected only a few times. The V and J genes are TRBV21-1 and TRBJ2-7; TRBD1, the table's D call, was not compared with the DNA. TRBV21-1 is a pseudogene segment. This CDR3 region has 15 residues. CDR3 DNA: TGTGCCAGCATCGCGAATTCGACAGGGAAAGGCGAGCAGTACTTC. This encodes CASIANSTGKGEQYF.

The chain combines TRBV12-3 or TRBV12-4 with TRBJ2-4; D gene uncertain. The CDR3 has 14 amino acids. V shed 8 bases and J shed 5 bases, with 16 bases lying between them. The CDR3 loop is CASSRPAAENIQYF. In nucleotides, the CDR3 is TGTGCCAGCTCCAGGCCCGCTGCCGAAAACATTCAGTACTTC.

This clonotype was found a few times. The chain has TRBV12-3 or TRBV12-4 and TRBJ2-4; 7 bases align to TRBD2. This CDR3 is built from 17 residues. J was trimmed by 2 bases and V by 5 bases; bases with no gene match: 12. CDR3 in amino acids: CASSPGGGAGSKNIQYF. In DNA, the CDR3 is TGTGCCAGCAGTCCGGGGGGAGGCGCTGGGTCCAAAAACATTCAGTACTTC.

This clonotype was counted between two and nine times. The chain links TRBV25-1 to TRBJ2-1; the match to TRBD1 covers 8 bases. The CDR3 has 15 residues. Germline V lookup: CDR1 MGHDK, CDR2 SYGVNS. The trim removed 5 bases at V and 5 bases at J, leaving 8 bases unmatched. CDR3 amino acids: CASSSDREEHNEQFF. The CDR3 DNA is TGTGCCAGCAGTTCGGACAGGGAGGAACACAATGAGCAGTTCTTC.